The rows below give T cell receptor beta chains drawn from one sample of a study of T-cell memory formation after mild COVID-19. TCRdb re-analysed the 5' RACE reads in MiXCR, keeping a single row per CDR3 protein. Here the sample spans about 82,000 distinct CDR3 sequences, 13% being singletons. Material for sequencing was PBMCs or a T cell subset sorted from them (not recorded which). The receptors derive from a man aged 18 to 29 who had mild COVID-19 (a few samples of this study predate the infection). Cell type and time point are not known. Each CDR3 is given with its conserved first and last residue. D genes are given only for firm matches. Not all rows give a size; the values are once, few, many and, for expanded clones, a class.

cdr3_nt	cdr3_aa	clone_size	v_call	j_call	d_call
TGTGCCAGCAGGACAGGGGCCTCTGAAGCTTTCTTT	CASRTGASEAFF	NA	TRBV27	TRBJ1-1	TRBD1
TGCGCCAGCAGCTTGGAAGACTTTGGGAACACTGAAGCTTTCTTT	CASSLEDFGNTEAFF	few	TRBV5-1	TRBJ1-1	NA
TGTGCCACCAGTGACCCCACCTGGGGGGATACGCAGTATTTT	CATSDPTWGDTQYF	few	TRBV24-1	TRBJ2-3	NA
TGTGCCAGCAGTCCGTCCGGGGCCATGAACACTGAAGCTTTCTTT	CASSPSGAMNTEAFF	NA	TRBV6-5	TRBJ1-1	NA
TGTGCCAGCAGCCCATGGGCCTCCCGCCGGACAGATACGCAGTATTTT	CASSPWASRRTDTQYF	few	TRBV7-2	TRBJ2-3	NA
TGTGCCAGCAGTACAGGGAATTATGGCTACACCTTC	CASSTGNYGYTF	NA	TRBV6-5	TRBJ1-2	NA
TGTGCCAGCAGCTACGGACGTTACAATGAGCAGTTCTTC	CASSYGRYNEQFF	few	TRBV12-3/TRBV12-4	TRBJ2-1	NA
TGTGCCAGCAGCACGAACAATGAGCAGTTCTTC	CASSTNNEQFF	NA	TRBV6-2/TRBV6-3	TRBJ2-1	NA
TGTGCCAGCAGCCCTCAGGATCGCTCCTACAATGAGCAGTTCTTC	CASSPQDRSYNEQFF	few	TRBV6-2/TRBV6-3	TRBJ2-1	NA
TGTGCCAGTCAGGGGGACGGCTATGGCTACACCTTC	CASQGDGYGYTF	many	TRBV7-2	TRBJ1-2	TRBD1
TGTGCCAGCAGCTCCTGGGCGGCCCAAGAGACCCAGTACTTC	CASSSWAAQETQYF	many	TRBV7-9	TRBJ2-5	NA
TGTGCCAGCATGGGGGGGGAGGAAGAGACCCAGTACTTC	CASMGGEEETQYF	few	TRBV12-3/TRBV12-4	TRBJ2-5	TRBD2
TGTGCCACCTCTTCCCCGGGGTACAATGAGCAGTTCTTC	CATSSPGYNEQFF	few	TRBV7-9	TRBJ2-1	NA
TGTGCCAGCAGCTTAGCTGTAGATACGCAGTATTTT	CASSLAVDTQYF	few	TRBV7-8	TRBJ2-3	NA
TGTGCCAGCAGCCCGGCGGGGGCGCGGAATACGCAGTATTTT	CASSPAGARNTQYF	few	TRBV7-9	TRBJ2-3	NA
TGTGCCAGCCGGACGCAAGAGACCCAGTACTTC	CASRTQETQYF	few	TRBV2	TRBJ2-5	NA
TGTGCCAGCAGTACCGGGACTCCAGATACGCAGTATTTT	CASSTGTPDTQYF	NA	TRBV6-2/TRBV6-3	TRBJ2-3	NA
TGTGCCAGCAGCCCATTCAAGGGTGAGCAGTTCTTC	CASSPFKGEQFF	few	TRBV14	TRBJ2-1	NA
TGCGCCAGCAGCCAAGTAACAGGGGGGAATTCACCCCTCCACTTT	CASSQVTGGNSPLHF	few	TRBV4-3	TRBJ1-6	TRBD1
TGTGCCATCGCGGTAGGGGGGTCATCCTACAATGAGCAGTTCTTC	CAIAVGGSSYNEQFF	many	TRBV6-5	TRBJ2-1	NA
TGTGCCAGCAGTAATAGCGGGGGGGCCGGAGAGACCCAGTACTTC	CASSNSGGAGETQYF	NA	TRBV6-5	TRBJ2-5	TRBD2
TGTGCCAGCACCTGGGGTAACCTCTACAATGAGCAGTTCTTC	CASTWGNLYNEQFF	few	TRBV2	TRBJ2-1	NA
TGTGCCAGCTCACCCCTTCGCCGGGGGACCGAGGTTGAACTGTTTTTT	CASSPLRRGTEVELFF	NA	TRBV18	TRBJ1-4	NA
TGTGCCAGCAGGGAAACAGGGTTGGGCACAGATACGCAGTATTTT	CASRETGLGTDTQYF	many	TRBV11-2	TRBJ2-3	NA
TGTGCTAGTGGGGCGGAGGGAATGCGAACTGAAGCTTTCTTT	CASGAEGMRTEAFF	NA	TRBV12-5	TRBJ1-1	NA
TGTGCCAGCAGCCAAGGCGGGGGCTACAATGAGCAGTTCTTC	CASSQGGGYNEQFF	NA	TRBV3-1	TRBJ2-1	TRBD2
TGTGCCACCAGCAAACGCAGGGATACCGGGGAGCTGTTTTTT	CATSKRRDTGELFF	few	TRBV15	TRBJ2-2	NA
TGTGCCAGCACCATGGGAGGGGGCACCCAAGAGACCCAGTACTTC	CASTMGGGTQETQYF	few	TRBV6-5	TRBJ2-5	NA